Presented here are 22 T cell receptor beta chains from one specimen sequenced in a study of blood T cells in healthy people across ages. Primed by a sample-barcoded 5' primer and a J-beta primer mix, a second PCR proceeded for roughly 7 to 11 cycles. In TCRdb, the 5' RACE reads were re-called with MiXCR into one record per CDR3 protein. The data show some 1.5 million distinct CDR3 sequences, with roughly 43% seen just once and just over 4% held by the top ten. Sequences were obtained from blood. Receptors originate from a woman younger than 35 in good health.

The chain joins TRBV2 to TRBJ2-7; 9 bases are a match to TRBD1. The CDR3 contains 15 residues. CDR1 and CDR2 (germline): SNHLY, FYNNEI. Losses at the gene ends were 4 bases for V and 5 bases for J; bases not matched to a gene: 9. CDR3 nucleotide sequence: TGTGCCAGCAGTGCATCCGGGACAGGGAAGAACGAGCAGTACTTC. This sequence encodes CASSASGTGKNEQYF.

This clonotype was seen a few times. The chain employs TRBV15 and TRBJ2-7, with 8 bases matching TRBD2. The CDR3 has 16 amino acids. The V and J ends lost 5 bases and 0 bases, in that order; junction bases with no gene match: 9. Germline assignment: CDR1 LNHNV and CDR2 YYDKDF (reference sequence). CDR3 in DNA: TGTGCCACCAGCGGCAAGAGGGGGACTAGCTCCTACGAGCAGTACTTC. Its translation: CATSGKRGTSSYEQYF.

This clonotype was recorded at least ten times. The chain uses TRBV4-3 and TRBJ2-7; D not certain. Germline V gene lookup returns CDR1 LGHNA and CDR2 YSLEER. Trimming removed 0 bases at V and 1 base at J, with 7 bases between. This CDR3 has 14 amino acids. The CDR3 region has the DNA TGCGCCAGCAGCCAAGATTCGGGTTCCTACGAGCAGTACTTC. Translating gives CASSQDSGSYEQYF.

This clonotype showed up just a few times. The V and J genes are TRBV7-9 and TRBJ2-7, with D unresolved. V lost 5 bases to trimming and J lost 6 bases, with 8 bases between them. This CDR3 spans 11 amino acids. Germline CDR1 SEHNR, CDR2 FQNEAQ (reference sequence). CDR3 sequence (DNA): TGTGCCAGCAGCCGCGTTCTCGAGCAGTACTTC. Its protein product is CASSRVLEQYF.

The chain links TRBV10-3 to TRBJ2-1; D is perhaps TRBD1 (6 bases). This CDR3 region has 13 residues. Trimming stripped 7 bases from V and 4 bases from J, with 11 bases between. Germline CDR1 and CDR2: ENHRY and SYGVKD. The CDR3 region has the DNA TGTGCCATCACCGAGGGACAATACAATGAGCAGTTCTTC. Its translation is CAITEGQYNEQFF.

This clonotype was observed many times. The junction departs from germline at one end; a sequencing error may be responsible. The chain uses TRBV5-1 and TRBJ2-3, with D possibly being TRBD2 (5 bases). The CDR3 has 14 amino acids. The V gene's germline CDR1 is SGHRS and CDR2 YFSETQ. In DNA form, the CDR3 reads TGTGCCAGCAGCTTAGCGCCTGGCGCAGATACGCAGTATTTT. Protein product: CASSLAPGADTQYF.

The chain has TRBV11-2 and TRBJ2-1; no firm D call. The V end was cut by 6 bases, the J end by 6 bases, with 18 bases between. The CDR3 runs 15 residues. In germline, CDR1 is SGHAT, CDR2 FQNNGV. CDR3 sequence: CASRSRTTLSNEQFF. The CDR3 DNA follows: TGTGCCAGCAGATCAAGGACGACTCTCTCCAATGAGCAGTTCTTC.

The chain recombines TRBV28 with TRBJ1-2; D not certain. V was trimmed by 6 bases and J by 6 bases, leaving 26 bases between them. Germline V lookup: CDR1 MDHEN, CDR2 SYDVKM. The CDR3 sequence is 17 residues long. Here the CDR3 DNA reads TGTGCCAGCAGCTCCCACCTATCGGCCACAAAGGCCCATGGCTACACCTTC. Protein product: CASSSHLSATKAHGYTF.

The chain links TRBV15 to TRBJ1-1; D ambiguous. CDR3 size: 13 residues. The germline gives CDR1 LNHNV, CDR2 YYDKDF (reference sequence). The V end was cut by 1 base, the J end by 4 bases, with 7 bases between. CDR3 loop: CATSRAGSTEAFF. CDR3 nucleotides: TGTGCCACCAGCAGAGCGGGGAGCACTGAAGCTTTCTTT.

This rearrangement joins TRBV7-9 to TRBJ2-7; D remains ambiguous. Trimming removed 5 bases at V and 7 bases at J, with 6 bases between. Germline CDR1 SEHNR, CDR2 FQNEAQ (reference sequence). CDR3 size: 10 residues. In DNA, the CDR3 is TGTGCCAGCAGCCCTAAAGAGCAGTACTTC. This sequence encodes CASSPKEQYF.

This chain joins TRBV5-1 and TRBJ1-2; D is unclear. V was cut by 0 bases and J by 2 bases, with 8 bases left in between. Per germline, CDR1 SGHRS and CDR2 YFSETQ. The CDR3 is 14 amino acids. The CDR3 region is CASSLGLKNYGYTF. The CDR3, as DNA: TGCGCCAGCAGCTTGGGGCTCAAGAACTATGGCTACACCTTC.

The chain uses TRBV4-2 and TRBJ1-1; maybe TRBD1 (5 bases). Germline V gene data show CDR1 as LGHNA and CDR2 as YNFKEQ. V lost 4 bases and J lost 2, with 14 bases in between. This CDR3 is built from 15 residues. CDR3 sequence reads: CASSLLSGPNTEAFF. DNA for the CDR3: TGTGCCAGCAGCCTCCTTTCAGGGCCAAACACTGAAGCTTTCTTT.

This clonotype has more than one count but fewer than ten. The V and J genes are TRBV4-3 and TRBJ1-6; maybe TRBD1 (6 bases). The CDR3 has 18 amino acids. V shed 0 bases and J shed 9 bases, with 21 bases lying between them. Germline assignment: CDR1 LGHNA and CDR2 YSLEER. This CDR3 is CASSQEPYFRDNSSPLHF. CDR3 coding DNA: TGCGCCAGCAGCCAAGAGCCTTATTTCCGGGACAATTCTTCACCCCTCCACTTT.

This clonotype was counted between two and nine times. The rearrangement joins TRBV20-1 to TRBJ2-3; TRBD2 matches 11 bases. CDR3 size: 15 residues. The ends lost 7 bases at V and 8 bases at J; junction bases unmatched: 14. CDR1 is DFQATT, CDR2 SNEGSKA, per germline (reference sequence). The CDR3 coding sequence is TGCAGTGTTACACCCCCCGGACTAGCGGGCCGTACGCAGTATTTT. This gives the protein CSVTPPGLAGRTQYF.

The rearrangement joins TRBV9 to TRBJ2-3, with TRBD2 matching 8 bases. The CDR3 totals 17 residues. J gave up 5 bases and V 0 bases, and 11 bases lay outside the gene matches. Per germline, CDR1 SGDLS and CDR2 YYNGEE. The DNA of the CDR3 is TGTGCCAGCAGCGTAGGGTTCGCGGGGGGCCGTGTAGATACGCAGTATTTT. This encodes CASSVGFAGGRVDTQYF.

V usage is TRBV12-3 or TRBV12-4 and J usage is TRBJ1-4; TRBD1 agrees at 9 bases. The V gene end was trimmed by 6 bases and the J gene end by 6 bases; junction bases not matched to a gene: 5. The CDR3 is made up of 14 amino acids. CDR3 sequence (DNA): TGTGCCAGCAGCGAGACAGGGGGTGATGAAAAACTGTTTTTT. Its protein is CASSETGGDEKLFF.

CDR3: CASRLSGNTIYF. The CDR3 DNA reads as TGTGCCAGCAGGCTCTCTGGAAACACCATATATTTT. The chain has TRBV7-9 and TRBJ1-3; no clear D gene. From germline, CDR1 is SEHNR and CDR2 FQNEAQ (reference sequence). The CDR3 covers 12 residues. V was pared by 6 bases and J by 0 bases, with 3 bases between.

This chain joins TRBV29-1 and TRBJ2-1; tentative D call: TRBD2 (6 bases). Germline-derived CDR1 and CDR2 are SQVTM and ANQGSEA. Trimming removed 8 bases at V and 7 bases at J, with 12 bases between. There are 11 residues in the CDR3. In DNA, the CDR3 is TGCAGCACCGGTCGGGGGAATGAGCAGTTCTTC. Translating it yields CSTGRGNEQFF.

The V call is TRBV9, the J call TRBJ2-5, with 8 bases identical to TRBD1. V trimming: 0 bases; J trimming: 2 bases; junction bases outside the gene matches: 3. Germline V gives CDR1 SGDLS, CDR2 YYNGEE. CDR3 length equals 15 residues. CDR3 residues: CASSVEGQVQETQYF. CDR3 DNA sequence: TGTGCCAGCAGCGTAGAGGGACAGGTACAAGAGACCCAGTACTTC.

The chain uses TRBV12-3 or TRBV12-4 and TRBJ1-2; D not resolved. CDR3 size: 12 residues. V was shortened by 4 bases and J by 7 bases, with 10 bases between the two germline ends. The CDR3 region has the DNA TGTGCCAGCAGTTATTTAGAGTCTGGCTACACCTTC. Its translation: CASSYLESGYTF.

This chain uses TRBV6-6 with TRBJ1-1, with D maybe TRBD1 (5 bases). Trimming removed 2 bases at V and 2 bases at J, with 15 bases between. The CDR3 length is 16 residues. Germline assignment: CDR1 MNHNY and CDR2 SVGAGI (reference sequence). The CDR3 loop reads CASSYVPATANTEAFF. CDR3 nucleotide sequence: TGTGCCAGCAGTTACGTACCCGCGACAGCAAACACTGAAGCTTTCTTT.

The rearrangement joins TRBV2 to TRBJ2-1; D is ambiguous. V dropped 2 bases and J dropped 0 bases, with 8 bases sitting between them. Germline V lookup: CDR1 SNHLY, CDR2 FYNNEI. The CDR3 sequence is 15 residues long. CDR3 nucleotide sequence: TGTGCCAGCAGTGAAATCACGAACTCCTACAATGAGCAGTTCTTC. Amino acid sequence: CASSEITNSYNEQFF.